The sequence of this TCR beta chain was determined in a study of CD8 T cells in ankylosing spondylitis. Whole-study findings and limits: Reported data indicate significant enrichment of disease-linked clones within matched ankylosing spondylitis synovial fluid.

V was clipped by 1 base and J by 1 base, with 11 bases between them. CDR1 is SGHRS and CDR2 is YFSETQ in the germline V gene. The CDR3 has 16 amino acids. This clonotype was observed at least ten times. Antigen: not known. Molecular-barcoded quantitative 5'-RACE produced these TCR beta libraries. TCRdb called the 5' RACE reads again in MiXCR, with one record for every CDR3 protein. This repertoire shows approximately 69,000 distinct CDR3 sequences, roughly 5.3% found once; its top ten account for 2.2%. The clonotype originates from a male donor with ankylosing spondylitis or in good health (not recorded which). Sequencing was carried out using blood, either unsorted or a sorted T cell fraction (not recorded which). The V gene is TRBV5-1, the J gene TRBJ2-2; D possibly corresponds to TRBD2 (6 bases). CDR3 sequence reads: CASSLLQGGNTGELFF. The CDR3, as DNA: TGCGCCAGCAGCTTGTTGCAGGGAGGGAACACCGGGGAGCTGTTTTTT.